The text below deals with one T cell receptor beta chain. These data originate in a study of T cells in Graves' hyperthyroidism and ophthalmopathy. Amplification targeted TCR beta CDR3 regions from RNA transcripts. During a first-round RT-PCR of the TCR CDR3, the HTBI primer set was used. TCRdb re-called the multiplex PCR reads with MiXCR, one entry per CDR3 protein. The sample has nearly 600,000 distinct CDR3 sequences, around 13% seen once. V gave up 10 bases and J gave up 9 bases; unmatched junction bases: 12. The CDR3 spans 13 residues. The germline V gene encodes CDR1 SGHRS and CDR2 YFSETQ. The chain has TRBV5-1 and TRBJ2-1; the match to TRBD1 covers 8 bases. Sequenced: blood. The clonotype comes from a woman aged 25 to 39 with Graves' hyperthyroidism that later progressed to Graves' ophthalmopathy. This chain's CDR3 is CAGLEPGGSEQFF. The CDR3 DNA is TGCGCCGGATTGGAACCAGGGGGCAGTGAGCAGTTCTTC.